Below, 18 T cell receptor beta chains from the same sample are listed, as sequenced in a study of blood T cell repertoires in COVID-19. Produced via immunoSEQ multiplex PCR; TCRdb's table is partial and in-frame only. The sample carries hundreds of thousands of clones, around nine tenths recorded once. The material sequenced was peripheral blood. Receptor source: a human donor in a cohort sampled during active COVID-19.

The chain joins TRBV28 to TRBJ2-5; TRBD1 aligns across 9 bases. CDR3 length: 18 amino acids. CDR1 and CDR2 from the germline V gene are MDHEN and SYDVKM. V lost 6 bases to trimming and J lost 0 bases; unmatched junction nucleotides: 14. The CDR3 DNA is TGTGCCAGCAGCCCCACCCCGGGACAGGGTCGATACCAAGAGACCCAGTACTTC. This sequence encodes CASSPTPGQGRYQETQYF.

J is TRBJ2-1 and V is TRBV7-2, with no clear D. Trimming took off 4 bases at V and 6 bases at J, with 10 bases between the two ends. This CDR3 is 13 amino acids long. The germline V gene has CDR1 SGHTA and CDR2 FQGNSA. The CDR3 nucleotides are TGTGCCAGCAGCTCCCCGGGTAGCAATGAGCAGTTCTTC. Protein product: CASSSPGSNEQFF. The whole variable domain, filled in from reference TRBV7-2 and TRBJ2-1, reads GAGVSQSPSNKVTEKGKDVELRCDPISGHTALYWYRQSLGQGLEFLIYFQGNSAPDKSGLPSDRFSAERTGGSVSTLTIQRTQQEDSAVYLCASSSPGSNEQFFGPGTRLTVL.

The V and J genes are TRBV9 and TRBJ2-7, with TRBD1 matching 7 bases. Looked up from germline, CDR1 is SGDLS and CDR2 is YYNGEE. The CDR3 has 14 residues. J gave up 5 bases and V 4 bases, and 9 bases lay outside the gene matches. In DNA form, the CDR3 reads TGTGCCAGCAGCCCTCAGACAGGGCCAGACGAGCAGTACTTC. This sequence encodes CASSPQTGPDEQYF.

CDR3 nucleotide sequence: TGTGCCAGCAGCCAAGATTTGGTAGCGAGGCCCCAGTACTTC. Residues: CASSQDLVARPQYF. The chain employs TRBV3-1 (or the pseudogene TRBV3-2) and TRBJ2-5; perhaps TRBD2 as D (5 bases). The CDR3 loop spans 14 amino acids. Germline V lookup: CDR1 LGHDT, CDR2 YNNKEL (reference sequence). V was cut by 0 bases and J by 9 bases, with 14 bases left in between.

This clone was detected only a few times. This chain uses TRBV7-9 with TRBJ1-2, with 8 bases matching TRBD1. Germline V gene data show CDR1 as SEHNR and CDR2 as FQNEAQ (reference sequence). The junction had 9 bases not matched to a gene; V was cut back by 4 bases and J by 8 bases. CDR3 length equals 14 residues. The CDR3 protein is CASSSIGQGLGYTF. Here the CDR3 DNA reads TGTGCCAGCAGCTCAATCGGACAGGGTCTAGGCTACACCTTC.

The J gene is TRBJ1-3, the V gene TRBV28; D may be TRBD1 (6 bases). This CDR3 has 14 amino acids. Germline V gene data show CDR1 as MDHEN and CDR2 as SYDVKM. V was cut by 6 bases and J by 7 bases, with 16 bases left in between. CDR3 in amino acids: CASRLTGYANTIYF. In DNA, the CDR3 is TGTGCCAGCAGGCTGACAGGTTATGCTAACACCATATATTTT.

The chain is built from TRBV9 and TRBJ2-3; the match to TRBD2 covers 7 bases. The CDR3 is 15 residues long. The germline CDR1 and CDR2 sequences are SGDLS and YYNGEE. The ends lost 1 base at V and 4 bases at J; junction bases unmatched: 6. CDR3 sequence reads: CASSVKWAGADTQYF. CDR3 nucleotides: TGTGCCAGCAGCGTAAAATGGGCGGGAGCAGATACGCAGTATTTT.

This clone was observed once. The chain links TRBV12-3 or TRBV12-4 to TRBJ1-5, with D unresolved. The V and J ends lost 5 bases and 6 bases respectively, with 11 bases between them. The CDR3 is 13 residues long. The CDR3 region has the DNA TGTGCCAGCAGTACCCCGACTGGTCAGCCCCAGCATTTT. The encoded protein is CASSTPTGQPQHF.

The chain couples TRBV7-3 to TRBJ2-1, with TRBD2 identical over 11 bases. With V trimmed by 1 base and J by 4 bases, 3 bases remained unmatched. Germline V gene data show CDR1 as SGHTA and CDR2 as FQGTGA. CDR3 length equals 16 residues. The chain's CDR3 is CASSLRGLAVYNEQFF. DNA for the CDR3: TGTGCCAGCAGCTTAAGGGGACTAGCGGTTTACAATGAGCAGTTCTTC.

The rearrangement joins TRBV19 to TRBJ2-5; D might be TRBD2 (6 bases). Germline loops: CDR1 LNHDA, CDR2 SQIVND (reference sequence). The CDR3 extends over 11 amino acids. Trimming shortened V by 8 bases and J by 5 bases, and 9 bases separated the two germline ends. CDR3 sequence: CASGSGETQYF. In nucleotides, the CDR3 is TGTGCCAGTGGGAGCGGGGAGACCCAGTACTTC.

In its sample, this clone was seen once. The J gene is TRBJ2-7, the V gene TRBV27, with TRBD2 matching over 9 bases. The CDR3 has 15 amino acids. CDR1 is MNHEY, CDR2 SMNVEV, per germline (reference sequence). Losses at the gene ends were 6 bases for V and 6 bases for J; bases not matched to a gene: 12. CDR3 coding DNA: TGTGCCAGCAGAGCTAGCGGGATACGGGCGGGCGAGCAGTACTTC. Protein sequence: CASRASGIRAGEQYF.

This clone was recorded only once. The rearrangement uses TRBV29-1 and TRBJ1-5; maybe TRBD1 (6 bases). The CDR3 is 16 amino acids. V was shortened by 7 bases and J by 3 bases, with 22 bases between the two germline ends. The germline V gene has CDR1 SQVTM and CDR2 ANQGSEA. The DNA for the CDR3 is TGCAGCGGGAACTGGACCTGGGGACACCCCAATCAGCCCCAGCATTTT. Translated: CSGNWTWGHPNQPQHF.

V gene TRBV11-3 combines with J gene TRBJ2-2, with TRBD2 matching over 8 bases. Germline CDR1 is SGHNT and CDR2 is YENEEA. J gave up 2 bases and V 4 bases, and 9 bases lay outside the gene matches. This CDR3 spans 17 amino acids. In DNA, the CDR3 is TGTGCCAGCAGCTCAACTGCTACTAGCGGTAACACCGGGGAGCTGTTTTTT. Its protein product is CASSSTATSGNTGELFF.

In this sample, this clone turned up once. The CDR3 sequence: CASSPQGTDTQYF. The DNA of the CDR3 is TGTGCCAGCAGCCCACAGGGGACGGATACGCAGTATTTT. The rearrangement joins TRBV13 to TRBJ2-3; 7 nucleotides align to TRBD1. Trimming took 5 bases from V and 6 from J; bases not matched to a gene: 5. CDR1 is PRHDT, CDR2 FYEKMQ, per germline (reference sequence). The CDR3 runs 13 residues.

The rearrangement links TRBV23-1 to TRBJ2-7; 16 nucleotides align to TRBD2. TRBV23-1 is assigned to the ORF class and has an uncertain function. Unmatched junction bases numbered 28, after V lost 2 bases and J lost 9 bases. This CDR3 comprises 23 residues. The CDR3 spells CASSQPGTGGLSLGLAGGHWQYF. CDR3 DNA sequence: TGCGCCAGCAGTCAACCCGGGACAGGAGGCCTCAGCTTGGGACTAGCGGGAGGGCATTGGCAGTACTTC.

The genes are TRBV19 and TRBJ1-1; a weak D match, TRBD1 (6 bases). The germline V and J ends were trimmed by 4 bases and 2 bases, with 11 bases remaining between them. This CDR3 comprises 14 residues. Germline V lookup: CDR1 LNHDA, CDR2 SQIVND (reference sequence). The CDR3 here is CASSTDRTNTEAFF. CDR3 nucleotide sequence: TGTGCCAGTAGTACCGACAGGACCAACACTGAAGCTTTCTTT.

This clone was found a few times. The chain joins TRBV7-2 to TRBJ2-3, with D perhaps TRBD2 (5 bases). Germline CDR1 is SGHTA and CDR2 is FQGNSA. V was shortened by 1 base and J by 3 bases, with 8 bases between the two germline ends. The CDR3 runs 14 residues. The CDR3 nucleotides are TGTGCCAGCAGCTTAGGCCGGACTACAGATACGCAGTATTTT. This gives the protein CASSLGRTTDTQYF.

Turning to this clone: A much larger clonotype is one base distant, so this may be a read error. The chain links TRBV6-5 to TRBJ2-3, with D perhaps matching TRBD1 (5 bases). The ends were cut back, 2 bases at V and 0 bases at J, with 6 bases in the middle. The CDR3 has 14 residues. Germline V lookup: CDR1 MNHEY, CDR2 SVGAGI. CDR3 nucleotides: TGTGCCAGCAGTTACGGGGCTAGCACAGATACGCAGTATTTT. Protein product: CASSYGASTDTQYF.